This TCR beta chain emerged from a study of CD8+CD57+ T cells in acquired aplastic anemia. For sequencing, patients were chosen who had shown expansion of CD8+CD57+ cells by flow cytometry. Germline loops: CDR1 SGHKS, CDR2 YYEKEE (reference sequence). The CDR3 extends over 15 amino acids. V was cut by 2 bases and J by 7 bases, with 18 bases left in between. Of note for this clonotype: The antigen is not known.

Genomic DNA was employed as the template in profiling TCR beta VDJ and CDR3. In TCRdb, the reads were re-called with MiXCR into one record per CDR3 protein. The sample includes more than 250,000 distinct CDR3 sequences, 65% to 90% of them seen just once. Whole-study findings and limits: Patient and control CD8+ Simpson's diversity was not significantly different.

The chain has TRBV5-5 and TRBJ1-1; D uncertain. This clonotype was obtained from a human donor with aplastic anemia. Specimen: sorted CD4+, CD8+, or CD8+CD57+ T cells (not recorded which) from PBMCs. CDR3 coding DNA: TGTGCCAGCAGCTTCCCACGCGGAGGGCAAGATGAAGCTTTCTTT. Translated: CASSFPRGGQDEAFF.